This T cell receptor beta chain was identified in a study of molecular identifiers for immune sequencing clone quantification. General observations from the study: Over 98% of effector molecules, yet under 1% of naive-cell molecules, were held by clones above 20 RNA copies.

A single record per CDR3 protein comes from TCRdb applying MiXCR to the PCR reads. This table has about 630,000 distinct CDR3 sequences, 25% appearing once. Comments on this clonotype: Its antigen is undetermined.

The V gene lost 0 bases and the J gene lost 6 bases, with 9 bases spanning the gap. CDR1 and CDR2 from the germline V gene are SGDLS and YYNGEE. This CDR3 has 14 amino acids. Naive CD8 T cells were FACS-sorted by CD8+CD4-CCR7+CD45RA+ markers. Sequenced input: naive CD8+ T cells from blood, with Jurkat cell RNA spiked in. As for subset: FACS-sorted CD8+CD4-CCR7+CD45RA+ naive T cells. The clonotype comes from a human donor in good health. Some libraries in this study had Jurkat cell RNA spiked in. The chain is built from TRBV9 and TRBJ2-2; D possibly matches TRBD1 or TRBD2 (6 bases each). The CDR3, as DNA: TGTGCCAGCAGCGTAGAGAGGGGGGCCGGGGAGCTGTTTTTT. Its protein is CASSVERGAGELFF. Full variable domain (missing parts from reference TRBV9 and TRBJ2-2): DSGVTQTPKHLITATGQRVTLRCSPRSGDLSVYWYQQSLDQGLQFLIQYYNGEERAKGNILERFSAQQFPDLHSELNLSSLELGDSALYFCASSVERGAGELFFGEGSRLTVL.